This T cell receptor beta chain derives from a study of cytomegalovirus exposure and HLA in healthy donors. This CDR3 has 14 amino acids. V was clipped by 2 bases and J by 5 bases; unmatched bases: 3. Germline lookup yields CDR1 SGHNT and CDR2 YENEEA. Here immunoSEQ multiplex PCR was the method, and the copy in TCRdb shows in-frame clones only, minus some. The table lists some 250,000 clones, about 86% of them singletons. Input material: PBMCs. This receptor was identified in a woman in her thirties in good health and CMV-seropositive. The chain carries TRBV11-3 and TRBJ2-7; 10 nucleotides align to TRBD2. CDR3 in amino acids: CASSLLAGVHEQYF. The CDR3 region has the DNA TGTGCCAGCAGCTTACTAGCGGGAGTTCACGAGCAGTACTTC.